What follows describes a single TCR beta chain. The data were obtained in a study of blood T cell repertoires in COVID-19. At the level of the study: Nucleic acid was either cDNA or gDNA, and it came from T cells, B-cell-depleted T cells, or PBMCs.

Per the original methods: Counts of nucleated cells, estimated from reference gene primer amplification, were obtained. The assay was immunoSEQ multiplex PCR, and TCRdb's table has in-frame clones only and misses some. That table supplies the V and J calls and clone size; D and trimming were determined from the DNA. The repertoire holds some 99,000 clones, with more than 65% as singletons. The V segment lost 9 bases and the J segment 9 bases; nucleotides outside the gene matches: 14. Per germline, CDR1 SEHNR and CDR2 FQNEAQ (reference sequence). CDR3 length: 14 amino acids. The sequence was obtained from a woman of 80 years or more with active or convalescent COVID-19. The chain recombines TRBV7-9 with TRBJ2-1, with 7 bases fitting TRBD2. Material for sequencing was peripheral blood. The CDR3 here is CARGDYSETGEQFF. The CDR3 DNA follows: TGTGCCAGGGGGGACTACAGTGAAACGGGTGAGCAGTTCTTC.